This passage covers 17 T cell receptor beta chains from one sample sequenced in a study of T cell responses to AZD1222 COVID-19 vaccine. The protocol was immunoSEQ multiplex PCR, while the TCRdb copy is restricted to in-frame clones and leaves out a portion. The sample contains about 140,000 clones, over 85% of which appear only once. The specimen comprised peripheral blood, sampled on day 0 of AZD1222 vaccination. These TCRs come from an adult in good health.

The gene calls are TRBV19 and TRBJ1-2; D call uncertain. This CDR3 has 14 residues. Germline V gives CDR1 LNHDA, CDR2 SQIVND (reference sequence). Trimming shortened V by 3 bases and J by 8 bases, and 16 bases separated the two germline ends. The CDR3 DNA reads as TGTGCCAGTAGTATCTCGCCAGACCGGTTCGGCTACACCTTC. Protein: CASSISPDRFGYTF.

The chain joins TRBV6-4 to TRBJ1-2; a possible D gene is TRBD1 (6 bases). Trimming cost V 0 bases and J 8 bases, with 22 bases left between them. CDR1 is MRHNA, CDR2 SNTAGT, per germline. The CDR3 runs 17 residues. Written as DNA, the CDR3 is TGTGCCAGCAGTGACTCCTTAGTCGGGGGCCCAAACGTGGGCTACACCTTC. This gives the protein CASSDSLVGGPNVGYTF.

V is TRBV27 and J is TRBJ1-2, with 7 bases fitting TRBD1. From germline, CDR1 is MNHEY and CDR2 SMNVEV (reference sequence). CDR3 size: 16 residues. The V and J ends lost 0 bases and 0 bases, in that order; junction bases with no gene match: 4. The CDR3 loop reads CASSLSSQGANYGYTF. The CDR3 nucleotides are TGTGCCAGCAGTTTATCGTCGCAGGGGGCTAACTATGGCTACACCTTC.

The rearrangement joins TRBV13 to TRBJ1-5; no firm D call. The CDR3 is 12 residues long. V dropped 0 bases and J dropped 7 bases, with 4 bases sitting between them. Germline V gives CDR1 PRHDT, CDR2 FYEKMQ (reference sequence). The chain's CDR3 is CASSLGRQPQHF. CDR3 bases: TGTGCCAGCAGCTTAGGGCGGCAGCCCCAGCATTTT.

This chain uses TRBV11-1 with TRBJ1-1; D gene uncertain. Trimming shortened V by 2 bases and J by 0 bases, and 7 bases separated the two germline ends. This CDR3 is 14 amino acids long. The germline V gene has CDR1 SGHAT and CDR2 FQDESV (reference sequence). The CDR3 coding sequence is TGTGCCAGCAGCTTATGGGAGGTGAACACTGAAGCTTTCTTT. It encodes CASSLWEVNTEAFF.

The chain combines TRBV28 with TRBJ1-5, with 9 nucleotides matching TRBD1. The J segment lost 4 bases and the V segment lost 1 base, leaving 11 bases of the junction unmatched. Germline V gene lookup returns CDR1 MDHEN and CDR2 SYDVKM. The CDR3 spans 18 residues. CDR3 sequence reads: CASSLSGTGLWGNQPQHF. The CDR3 bases are TGTGCCAGCAGTTTATCCGGGACAGGGCTTTGGGGGAATCAGCCCCAGCATTTT.

The V and J genes are TRBV5-1 and TRBJ1-1, with D tentatively TRBD1 (5 bases). The germline V and J ends were trimmed by 1 base and 1 base, with 11 bases remaining between them. CDR1 and CDR2 (germline): SGHRS, YFSETQ. The CDR3 has 15 amino acids. The CDR3 bases are TGCGCCAGCAGCTTGTCAGGGTTCGAGAACACTGAAGCTTTCTTT. Its protein is CASSLSGFENTEAFF.

The V call is TRBV7-2, the J call TRBJ1-1, with D unresolved. Trimming stripped 1 base from V and 3 bases from J, with 9 bases between. This CDR3 contains 14 residues. CDR1 is SGHTA and CDR2 is FQGNSA in the germline V gene. Written as DNA, the CDR3 is TGTGCCAGCAGCTTAGACTCTCGCGACACTGAAGCTTTCTTT. This translates into CASSLDSRDTEAFF.

The chain uses TRBV5-6 and TRBJ2-7, with D perhaps given as TRBD1 or TRBD2 (7 bases each). The ends were cut back, 0 bases at V and 3 bases at J, with 16 bases in the middle. CDR1 and CDR2 (germline): SGHDT, YYEEEE. The CDR3 consists of 16 residues. The CDR3 region has the DNA TGTGCCAGCAGCTTGGTAGGGAGGGACAGCCTCTACGAGCAGTACTTC. This encodes CASSLVGRDSLYEQYF.

The rearrangement links TRBV11-2 to TRBJ1-1; the D is unclear. Trimming stripped 8 bases from V and 1 base from J, with 11 bases between. This CDR3 is built from 13 residues. Per the germline V gene, CDR1 is SGHAT and CDR2 is FQNNGV. CDR3 sequence reads: CASSLIGNTEAFF. The CDR3 bases are TGTGCCAGCTCCCTCATCGGGAACACTGAAGCTTTCTTT.

The rearrangement uses TRBV6-1 and TRBJ1-2, with D hard to call. This CDR3 spans 15 amino acids. From germline, CDR1 is MNHNS and CDR2 SASEGT. The V end was cut by 1 base, the J end by 8 bases, with 17 bases between. CDR3 region: CASSEVNSRLGGYTF. In nucleotides, the CDR3 is TGTGCCAGCAGTGAAGTAAATTCGCGGTTAGGGGGCTACACCTTC.

The gene calls are TRBV6-1 and TRBJ1-4; possibly TRBD1 for D (6 bases). V lost 1 base and J 5 bases, leaving 14 bases between the germline ends. This CDR3 region has 16 residues. The germline gives CDR1 MNHNS, CDR2 SASEGT. In nucleotides, the CDR3 is TGTGCCAGCAGTGAAGGAATGGGGGCTGGGAATGAAAAACTGTTTTTT. Protein product: CASSEGMGAGNEKLFF.

The genes are TRBV6-2 or TRBV6-3 and TRBJ1-2; D may be TRBD1 (5 bases). Germline CDR1 reads MNHEY; CDR2 reads SVGEGT. The CDR3 has 17 amino acids. Trimming cost V 2 bases and J 2 bases, with 18 bases left between them. This CDR3 is CASSYSPLTRGNYGYTF. Here the CDR3 DNA reads TGTGCCAGCAGTTACAGCCCGCTTACGAGGGGAAACTATGGCTACACCTTC.

This clone has a handful of counts. This chain joins TRBV27 and TRBJ2-2; D unresolved. The CDR3 sequence is 16 residues long. V lost 6 bases and J 7 bases, leaving 21 bases between the germline ends. CDR1 is MNHEY, CDR2 SMNVEV, per germline (reference sequence). The CDR3 DNA sequence: TGTGCCAGCAGCCCCAGGAACGATGTTTGGAGCGGGGAGCTGTTTTTT. As protein: CASSPRNDVWSGELFF.

The chain recombines TRBV15 with TRBJ1-5; D ambiguous. V dropped 0 bases and J dropped 6 bases, with 3 bases sitting between them. CDR3 length: 12 amino acids. CDR1 is LNHNV and CDR2 is YYDKDF in the germline V gene (reference sequence). CDR3 bases: TGTGCCACCAGCAGAGACACTCAGCCCCAGCATTTT. This translates into CATSRDTQPQHF.

The CDR3 protein is CASSQKVTGWTEAFF. In nucleotides, the CDR3 is TGCGCCAGCAGCCAGAAGGTTACAGGCTGGACTGAAGCTTTCTTT. The gene calls are TRBV4-3 and TRBJ1-1, with D possibly matching TRBD1 (5 bases). The CDR3 is 15 amino acids. The V gene's germline CDR1 is LGHNA and CDR2 YSLEER. Deletions cut 3 bases from V and 5 bases from J, with 16 bases between.

In this sample, this clone turned up many times. The chain combines TRBV6-2 or TRBV6-3 with TRBJ2-1; weak D call: TRBD1 (5 bases). Germline V gene lookup returns CDR1 MNHEY and CDR2 SVGEGT. The CDR3 contains 13 residues. V was pared by 4 bases and J by 2 bases, with 6 bases between. CDR3 sequence (DNA): TGTGCCAGCAGTTTGGACACCTACAATGAGCAGTTCTTC. This sequence encodes CASSLDTYNEQFF.